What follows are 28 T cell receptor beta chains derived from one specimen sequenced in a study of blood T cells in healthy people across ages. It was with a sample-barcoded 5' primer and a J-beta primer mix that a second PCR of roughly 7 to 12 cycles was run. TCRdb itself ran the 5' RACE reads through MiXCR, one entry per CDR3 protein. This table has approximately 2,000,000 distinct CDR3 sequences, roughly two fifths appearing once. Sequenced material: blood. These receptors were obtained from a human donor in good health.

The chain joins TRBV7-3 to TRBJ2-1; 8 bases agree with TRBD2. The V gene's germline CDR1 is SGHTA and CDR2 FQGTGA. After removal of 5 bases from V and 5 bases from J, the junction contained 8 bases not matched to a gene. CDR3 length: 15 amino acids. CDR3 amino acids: CASSPGGGIHNEQFF. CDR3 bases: TGTGCCAGCAGCCCGGGGGGGGGCATCCACAATGAGCAGTTCTTC.

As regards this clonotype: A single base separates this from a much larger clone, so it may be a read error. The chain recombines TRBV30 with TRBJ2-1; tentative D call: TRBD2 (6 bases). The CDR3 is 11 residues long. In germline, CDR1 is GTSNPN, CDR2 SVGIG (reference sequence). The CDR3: CAWGVRGEQFF. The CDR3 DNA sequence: TGTGCCTGGGGTGTACGGGGGGAGCAGTTCTTC. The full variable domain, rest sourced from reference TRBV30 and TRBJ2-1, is SQTIHQWPATLVQPVGSPLSLECTVEGTSNPNLYWYRQAAGRGLQLLFYSVGIGQISSEVPQNLSASRPQDRQFILSSKKLLLSDSGFYLCAWGVRGEQFFGPGTRLTVL.

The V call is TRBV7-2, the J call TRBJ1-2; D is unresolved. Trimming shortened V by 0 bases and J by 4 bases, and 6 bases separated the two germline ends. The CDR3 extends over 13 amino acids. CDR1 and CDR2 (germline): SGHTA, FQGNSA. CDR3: CASSLAQLYGYTF. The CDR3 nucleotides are TGTGCCAGCAGCTTAGCCCAACTCTATGGCTACACCTTC.

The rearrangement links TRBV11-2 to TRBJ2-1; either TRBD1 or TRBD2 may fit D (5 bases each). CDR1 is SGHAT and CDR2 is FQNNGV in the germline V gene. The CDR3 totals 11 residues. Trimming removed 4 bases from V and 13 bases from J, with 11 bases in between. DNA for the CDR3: TGTGCCAGCAGCTCGGGACGGCGACAGTTCTTC. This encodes CASSSGRRQFF.

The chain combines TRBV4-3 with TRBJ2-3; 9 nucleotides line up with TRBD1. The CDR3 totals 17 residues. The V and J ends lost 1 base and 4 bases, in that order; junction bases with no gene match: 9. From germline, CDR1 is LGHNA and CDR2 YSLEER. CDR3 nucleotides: TGCGCCAGCAGCCAAGGGTTGACAGGGGGAAGGTCAGATACGCAGTATTTT. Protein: CASSQGLTGGRSDTQYF.

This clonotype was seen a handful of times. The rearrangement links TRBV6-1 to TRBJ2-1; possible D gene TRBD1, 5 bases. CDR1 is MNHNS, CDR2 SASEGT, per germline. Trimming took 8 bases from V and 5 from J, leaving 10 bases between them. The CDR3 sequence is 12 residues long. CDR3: CASDKGHNEQFF. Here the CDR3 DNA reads TGTGCCAGCGACAAGGGGCACAATGAGCAGTTCTTC.

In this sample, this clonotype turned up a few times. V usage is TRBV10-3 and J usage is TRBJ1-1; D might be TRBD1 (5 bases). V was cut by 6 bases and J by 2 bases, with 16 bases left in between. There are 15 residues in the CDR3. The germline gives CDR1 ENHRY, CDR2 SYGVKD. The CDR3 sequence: CAISSRDGGNTEAFF. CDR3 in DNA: TGTGCCATCAGCTCCCGGGACGGCGGCAACACTGAAGCTTTCTTT.

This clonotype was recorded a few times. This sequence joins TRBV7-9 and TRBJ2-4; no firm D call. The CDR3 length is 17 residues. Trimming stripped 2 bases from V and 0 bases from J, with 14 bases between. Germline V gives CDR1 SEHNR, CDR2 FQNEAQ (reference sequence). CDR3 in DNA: TGTGCCAGCAGCTTATTGGATCCCAACGTAGCCAAAAACATTCAGTACTTC. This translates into CASSLLDPNVAKNIQYF.

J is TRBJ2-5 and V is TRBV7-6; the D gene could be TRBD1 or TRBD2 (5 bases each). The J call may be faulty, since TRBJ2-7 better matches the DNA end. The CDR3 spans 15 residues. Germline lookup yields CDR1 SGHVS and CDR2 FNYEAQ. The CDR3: CASSLVAGDGSEQYF. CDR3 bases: TGTGCCAGCAGCTTAGTAGCCGGGGACGGTTCCGAGCAGTACTTC.

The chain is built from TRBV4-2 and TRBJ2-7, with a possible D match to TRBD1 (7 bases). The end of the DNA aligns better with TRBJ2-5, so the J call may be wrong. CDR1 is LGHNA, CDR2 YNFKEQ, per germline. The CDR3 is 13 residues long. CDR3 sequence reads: CASGGGGSGTQYF. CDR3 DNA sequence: TGTGCCAGCGGAGGAGGGGGCAGCGGGACCCAGTACTTC.

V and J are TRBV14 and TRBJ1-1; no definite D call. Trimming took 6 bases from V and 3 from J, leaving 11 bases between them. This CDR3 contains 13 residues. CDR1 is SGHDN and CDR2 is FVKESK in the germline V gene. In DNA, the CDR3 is TGTGCCAGCAGTTGGGCCCCGGACACTGAAGCTTTCTTT. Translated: CASSWAPDTEAFF.

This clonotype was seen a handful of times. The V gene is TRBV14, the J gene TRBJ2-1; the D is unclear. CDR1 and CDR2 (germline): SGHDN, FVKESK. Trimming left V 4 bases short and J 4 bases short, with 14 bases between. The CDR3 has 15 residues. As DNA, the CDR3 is TGTGCCAGCAGCCCCGTCGGCAGTGCATACAATGAGCAGTTCTTC. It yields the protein CASSPVGSAYNEQFF.

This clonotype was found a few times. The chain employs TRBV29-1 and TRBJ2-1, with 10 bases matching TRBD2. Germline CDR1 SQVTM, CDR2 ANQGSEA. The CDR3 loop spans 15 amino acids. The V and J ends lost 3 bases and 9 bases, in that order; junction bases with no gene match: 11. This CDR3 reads CSVEPQRGGGSEQFF. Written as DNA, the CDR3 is TGCAGCGTTGAGCCCCAGCGGGGGGGAGGTAGTGAGCAGTTCTTC.

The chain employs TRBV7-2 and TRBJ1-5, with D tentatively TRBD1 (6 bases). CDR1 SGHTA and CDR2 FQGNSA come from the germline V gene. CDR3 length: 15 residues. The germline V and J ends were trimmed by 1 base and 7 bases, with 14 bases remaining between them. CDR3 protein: CASSLVFQGQQPQHF. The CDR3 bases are TGTGCCAGCAGCTTAGTATTCCAGGGACAACAGCCCCAGCATTTT.

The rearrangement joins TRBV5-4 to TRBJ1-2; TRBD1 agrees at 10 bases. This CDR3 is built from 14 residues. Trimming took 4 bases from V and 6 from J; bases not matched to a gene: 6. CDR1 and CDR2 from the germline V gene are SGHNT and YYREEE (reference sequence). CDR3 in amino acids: CASSRDRGIDGYTF. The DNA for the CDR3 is TGTGCCAGCAGCCGGGACAGGGGTATCGATGGCTACACCTTC.

CDR3 sequence reads: CASSLPADTQYF. Here the CDR3 DNA reads TGTGCCAGCAGCCTCCCGGCAGATACGCAGTATTTT. V and J are TRBV11-1 and TRBJ2-3; D call uncertain. The CDR3 extends over 12 amino acids. Trimming stripped 5 bases from V and 4 bases from J, with 7 bases between. The germline V gene encodes CDR1 SGHAT and CDR2 FQDESV (reference sequence).

The CDR3 protein is CSARSGQHTTYEQYF. CDR3 sequence (DNA): TGCAGTGCTAGATCGGGCCAACATACAACCTACGAGCAGTACTTC. The rearrangement uses TRBV20-1 and TRBJ2-7; D is ambiguous. The CDR3 has 15 amino acids. CDR1 is DFQATT, CDR2 SNEGSKA, per germline (reference sequence). Trimming left V 2 bases short and J 2 bases short, with 16 bases between.

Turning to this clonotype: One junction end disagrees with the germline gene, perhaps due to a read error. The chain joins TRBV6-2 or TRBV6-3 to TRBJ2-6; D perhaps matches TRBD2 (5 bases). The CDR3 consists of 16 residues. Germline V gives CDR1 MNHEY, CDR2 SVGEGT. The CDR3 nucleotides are TGTGCCAGCAGTAACCTTGGACTGACTGAGGCCAACGTCCCGACTTTC. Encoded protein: CASSNLGLTEANVPTF.

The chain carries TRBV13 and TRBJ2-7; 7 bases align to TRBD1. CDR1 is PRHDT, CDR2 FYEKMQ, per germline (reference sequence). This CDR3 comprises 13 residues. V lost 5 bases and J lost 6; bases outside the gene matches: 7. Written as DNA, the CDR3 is TGTGCCAGCAGCCTGGGACAGCCCCTCGAGCAGTACTTC. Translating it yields CASSLGQPLEQYF.

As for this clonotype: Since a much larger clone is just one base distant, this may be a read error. CDR3 in DNA: TGCGCCGGCAGCCAAGATGCGGGGGGGTTTGGGGAAAAACTGTTTTTT. Translated, it gives CAGSQDAGGFGEKLFF. This sequence joins TRBV4-3 and TRBJ1-4, with a weak D call TRBD1 (5 bases). The CDR3 is 16 amino acids. Germline CDR1 LGHNA, CDR2 YSLEER.

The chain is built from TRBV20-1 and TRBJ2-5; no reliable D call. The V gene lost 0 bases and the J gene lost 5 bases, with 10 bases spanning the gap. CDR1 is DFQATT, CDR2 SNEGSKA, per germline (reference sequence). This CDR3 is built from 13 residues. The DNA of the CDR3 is TGCAGTGCTAGAGAAACTATGGCGGAGACCCAGTACTTC. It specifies CSARETMAETQYF.

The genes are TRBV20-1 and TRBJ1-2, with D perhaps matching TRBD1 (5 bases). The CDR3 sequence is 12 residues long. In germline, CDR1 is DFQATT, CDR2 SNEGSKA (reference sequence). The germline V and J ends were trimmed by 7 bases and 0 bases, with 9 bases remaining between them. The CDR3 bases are TGCAGTGACGGAGGGGCTAACTATGGCTACACCTTC. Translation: CSDGGANYGYTF.

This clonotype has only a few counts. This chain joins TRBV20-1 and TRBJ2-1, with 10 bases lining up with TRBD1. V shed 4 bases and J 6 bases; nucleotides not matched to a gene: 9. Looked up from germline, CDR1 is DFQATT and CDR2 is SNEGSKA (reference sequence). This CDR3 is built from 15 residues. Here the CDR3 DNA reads TGCAGTGCTATGATTAGGACAGGGGGTGGCAATGAGCAGTTCTTC. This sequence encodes CSAMIRTGGGNEQFF.

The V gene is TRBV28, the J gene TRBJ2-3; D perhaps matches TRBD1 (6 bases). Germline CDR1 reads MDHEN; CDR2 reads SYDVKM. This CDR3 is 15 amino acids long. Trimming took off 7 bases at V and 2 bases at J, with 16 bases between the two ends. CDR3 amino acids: CASTRGGSPTDTQYF. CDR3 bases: TGTGCCAGCACCCGAGGGGGAAGCCCCACAGATACGCAGTATTTT. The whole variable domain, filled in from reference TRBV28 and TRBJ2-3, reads DVKVTQSSRYLVKRTGEKVFLECVQDMDHENMFWYRQDPGLGLRLIYFSYDVKMKEKGDIPEGYSVSREKKERFSLILESASTNQTSMYLCASTRGGSPTDTQYFGPGTRLTVL.

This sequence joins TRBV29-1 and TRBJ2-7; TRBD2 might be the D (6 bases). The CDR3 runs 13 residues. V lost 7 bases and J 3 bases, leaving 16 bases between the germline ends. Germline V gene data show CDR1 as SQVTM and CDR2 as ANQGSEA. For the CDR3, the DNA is TGCAGCGGACTGCGGGAATGGGGCTACGAGCAGTACTTC. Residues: CSGLREWGYEQYF.

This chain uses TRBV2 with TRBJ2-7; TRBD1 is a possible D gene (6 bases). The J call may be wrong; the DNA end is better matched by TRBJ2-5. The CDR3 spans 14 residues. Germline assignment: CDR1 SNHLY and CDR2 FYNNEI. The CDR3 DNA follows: TGTGCCAGCAACCGGCAGGGGCCGGGTGAGACCCAGTACTTC. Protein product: CASNRQGPGETQYF.

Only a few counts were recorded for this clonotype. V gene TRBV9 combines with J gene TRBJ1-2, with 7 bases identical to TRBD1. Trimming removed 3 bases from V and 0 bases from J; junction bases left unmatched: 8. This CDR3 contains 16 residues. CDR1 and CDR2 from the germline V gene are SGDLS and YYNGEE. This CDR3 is CASSALGDRPNYGYTF. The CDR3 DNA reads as TGTGCCAGCAGCGCCCTTGGGGACAGACCTAACTATGGCTACACCTTC.

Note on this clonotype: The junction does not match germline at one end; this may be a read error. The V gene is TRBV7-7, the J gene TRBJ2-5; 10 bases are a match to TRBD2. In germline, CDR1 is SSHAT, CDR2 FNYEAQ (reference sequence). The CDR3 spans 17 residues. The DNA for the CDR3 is TGTGCTAGCAGCTTAGCGCCGGGACTAGCGAGCCAAGAGACCCAGTACTTC. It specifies CASSLAPGLASQETQYF.